This TCR beta chain is drawn from a study of blood T cell repertoires in COVID-19. For the study at large: COVID-19 samples collected from the United States, Italy and Spain covered acute and convalescent phases. T cells, B-cell-depleted T cells, or PBMCs provided the cDNA or gDNA that served as material.

As handled by the study authors: Amplification from reference gene primers served as the basis for estimated nucleated cell counts. Sequencing was performed with immunoSEQ multiplex PCR; in TCRdb, only in-frame clones are kept and a portion is missing. V, J and clone size are taken as reported in that table, and D and trimming were inferred from the DNA itself. The table has under 200,000 clones, around 84% seen once. The CDR3 has 16 residues. J was trimmed by 4 bases and V by 4 bases; bases with no gene match: 7. CDR1 and CDR2 (germline): SGHRS, YFSETQ. This sequence originates from a woman of 80 years or more with acute or convalescent COVID-19. The V gene is TRBV5-1, the J gene TRBJ2-2, with TRBD1 matching over 10 bases. The material sequenced was peripheral blood. The CDR3 is CASSIDRGPGTGELFF. The CDR3 DNA reads as TGCGCCAGCAGCATTGACAGGGGGCCAGGCACCGGGGAGCTGTTTTTT.